The sequence of this TCR beta chain was determined in a study of neurological immune-mediated disorders. Study conclusions and caveats: Across subjects, expanded clones had no CDR3 amino acid sequences in common, pointing to private repertoires in all groups.

TCRdb independently ran MiXCR on the 5' RACE reads; one entry per CDR3 protein. The repertoire consists of 28,000 or so distinct CDR3 sequences, with around 10% occurring once and the leading ten covering 7.8%. This clonotype was counted many times. Its matching antigen is unknown. The sequence was collected from a man in his 60s in good health. Material: PBMCs.

CDR3 DNA sequence: TGCAGTGCTAGATCTCAGGGTTTAGGCACTGAAGCTTTCTTT. It yields the protein CSARSQGLGTEAFF. The V and J genes are TRBV20-1 and TRBJ1-1, with D maybe TRBD1 (5 bases). There are 14 residues in the CDR3. The V end lost 2 bases, the J end lost 4 bases, and 14 bases lay between the germline ends. In germline, CDR1 is DFQATT, CDR2 SNEGSKA (reference sequence).